The 29 T cell receptor beta chains in this list originate from one sample, sequenced in a study of shared clonotypes between healthy human individuals. Repertoires were generated with immunoSEQ multiplex PCR, while TCRdb's copy carries only in-frame clones and drops some. The table has under 700,000 clones, 85% to 95% seen once. Positive CCR7 selection of CD45RO-negative cells yielded the naive CD8 cells, and terminally differentiated effector memory CD45RA+ cells were excluded. The sample was naive CD8+ T cells sorted from blood. All receptors derive from a woman in her twenties or thirties in good health.

This clone was seen once. This chain uses TRBV27 with TRBJ2-5, with D uncertain. Germline V gives CDR1 MNHEY, CDR2 SMNVEV (reference sequence). Trimming shortened V by 3 bases and J by 5 bases, and 13 bases separated the two germline ends. The CDR3 is made up of 14 amino acids. CDR3 amino acids: CASSFSAGGETQYF. The CDR3 coding sequence is TGTGCCAGCAGTTTTTCCGCAGGTGGGGAGACCCAGTACTTC.

V and J are TRBV9 and TRBJ2-7; the D gene is possibly TRBD2 (6 bases). The V end lost 1 base, the J end lost 5 bases, and 13 bases lay between the germline ends. Germline V gene lookup returns CDR1 SGDLS and CDR2 YYNGEE. This CDR3 contains 14 residues. Written as DNA, the CDR3 is TGTGCCAGCAGCGTATGGGCTAGCGACAACGAGCAGTACTTC. Its translation: CASSVWASDNEQYF.

The chain joins TRBV6-5 to TRBJ1-4; TRBD1 agrees at 7 bases. V trimming: 5 bases; J trimming: 4 bases; junction bases outside the gene matches: 7. Looked up from germline, CDR1 is MNHEY and CDR2 is SVGAGI. The CDR3 consists of 15 residues. For the CDR3, the DNA is TGTGCCAGCAGTATCCGGGACAGCGATAATGAAAAACTGTTTTTT. Protein product: CASSIRDSDNEKLFF.

The chain carries TRBV7-9 and TRBJ2-2; no reliable D call. V was shortened by 8 bases and J by 3 bases, with 4 bases between the two germline ends. The CDR3 sequence is 11 residues long. The V gene's germline CDR1 is SEHNR and CDR2 FQNEAQ (reference sequence). The CDR3 region is CASEDTGELFF. The CDR3 coding sequence is TGTGCCAGCGAAGACACCGGGGAGCTGTTTTTT.

V usage is TRBV7-8 and J usage is TRBJ2-2; 10 positions match TRBD1. The CDR3 runs 15 residues. V gave up 4 bases and J gave up 5 bases; unmatched junction bases: 4. Germline-derived CDR1 and CDR2 are SGHVS and FQNEAQ. As DNA, the CDR3 is TGTGCCAGCAGCTCTCGACAGGGGGCGACCGGGGAGCTGTTTTTT. As protein: CASSSRQGATGELFF.

This chain joins TRBV29-1 and TRBJ2-5; perhaps TRBD2 as D (6 bases). The end of the DNA fits TRBJ2-7 better, so the J call may be wrong. The CDR3 has 12 residues. Germline values: CDR1 SQVTM, CDR2 ANQGSEA. CDR3 nucleotides: TGCAGCGTTGTCGGGAGTAGGAACGAGCAGTACTTC. It specifies CSVVGSRNEQYF.

V gene TRBV9 combines with J gene TRBJ1-3; D uncertain. Germline CDR1 SGDLS, CDR2 YYNGEE. This CDR3 is built from 17 residues. V lost 0 bases, J lost 0 bases, and 13 bases lay in between. CDR3 nucleotides: TGTGCCAGCAGCGTAGCCTCGATAGGGCACTCTGGAAACACCATATATTTT. Translated: CASSVASIGHSGNTIYF.

The rearrangement links TRBV7-8 to TRBJ2-2; D remains unclear. Trimming shortened V by 3 bases and J by 0 bases, and 11 bases separated the two germline ends. Germline V CDR1 and CDR2: SGHVS, FQNEAQ. The CDR3 covers 16 residues. The CDR3 nucleotides are TGTGCCAGCAGCTTTAAGACGGGCACGAACACCGGGGAGCTGTTTTTT. Protein product: CASSFKTGTNTGELFF.

This chain joins TRBV28 and TRBJ2-4, with unresolved D. The CDR3 has 14 amino acids. CDR1 is MDHEN and CDR2 is SYDVKM in the germline V gene. Trimming removed 9 bases from V and 0 bases from J, with 12 bases in between. CDR3 in amino acids: CASYSALAKNIQYF. The CDR3 DNA is TGTGCCAGTTACAGCGCACTAGCCAAAAACATTCAGTACTTC.

CDR3 coding DNA: TGCGCCAGCAAACAGCAAGGGGGTGGGCGGGAAAAACTGTTTTTT. As protein: CASKQQGGGREKLFF. The chain carries TRBV4-1 and TRBJ1-4; TRBD1 is a possible D gene (6 bases). The germline CDR1 and CDR2 sequences are MGHRA and YSYEKL. CDR3 size: 15 residues. V lost 7 bases and J 8 bases, leaving 20 bases between the germline ends.

The CDR3 coding sequence is TGTGCCAGCAGCGAGGACAGGGTCGGCAATCAGCCCCAGCATTTT. Its translation is CASSEDRVGNQPQHF. The V gene is TRBV7-8, the J gene TRBJ1-5; 8 bases align to TRBD1. Germline V gives CDR1 SGHVS, CDR2 FQNEAQ. The CDR3 is 15 residues long. V was clipped by 5 bases and J by 2 bases; unmatched bases: 5.

The sample holds one count of this clone. V gene TRBV5-1 combines with J gene TRBJ2-2; no clear D gene. The germline gives CDR1 SGHRS, CDR2 YFSETQ. The CDR3 spans 16 residues. V dropped 4 bases and J dropped 0 bases, with 13 bases sitting between them. The CDR3 region has the DNA TGCGCCAGCAGCCCACGCGATTTCTCGAACACCGGGGAGCTGTTTTTT. This sequence encodes CASSPRDFSNTGELFF.

About this clone itself: The same CDR3 is also encoded by other DNA sequences in this sample. This chain joins TRBV29-1 and TRBJ2-7; no definite D call. V was pared by 1 base and J by 0 bases, with 4 bases between. In germline, CDR1 is SQVTM, CDR2 ANQGSEA. CDR3 size: 12 residues. CDR3: CSVEGDSYEQYF. The CDR3 DNA reads as TGCAGCGTTGAAGGCGACTCCTACGAGCAGTACTTC.

The rearrangement links TRBV15 to TRBJ2-5, with 9 bases aligning to TRBD1. The germline V gene has CDR1 LNHNV and CDR2 YYDKDF (reference sequence). The CDR3 totals 14 residues. V was clipped by 5 bases and J by 5 bases; unmatched bases: 6. CDR3 residues: CATSFFTGGETQYF. In DNA, the CDR3 is TGTGCCACCAGCTTTTTCACAGGGGGCGAGACCCAGTACTTC.

The V and J genes are TRBV28 and TRBJ1-2; D is possibly TRBD1 (5 bases). This CDR3 comprises 15 residues. CDR1 and CDR2 (germline): MDHEN, SYDVKM. V was trimmed by 7 bases and J by 4 bases, leaving 19 bases between them. The CDR3: CASTIASGGFYGYTF. As DNA, the CDR3 is TGTGCCAGCACCATAGCCTCCGGGGGATTCTATGGCTACACCTTC.

This clone came up once. This chain links TRBV28 with TRBJ1-2, with 7 bases matching TRBD1. The germline CDR1 and CDR2 sequences are MDHEN and SYDVKM. The trim removed 3 bases at V and 4 bases at J, leaving 5 bases unmatched. This CDR3 contains 14 residues. In DNA form, the CDR3 reads TGTGCCAGCAGTTTTGAACAGGGGATCTATGGCTACACCTTC. It codes for CASSFEQGIYGYTF.

The chain is built from TRBV23-1 and TRBJ2-2; no firm D call. TRBV23-1 belongs to the ORF category, with a function that is uncertain. The CDR3 is made up of 13 amino acids. V was clipped by 2 bases and J by 8 bases, with 9 bases between them. CDR3 nucleotide sequence: TGCGCCAGCAGTCAAGTTGCGCCAGGGGAGCTGTTTTTT. It specifies CASSQVAPGELFF.

This clone has just one count. The chain is built from TRBV4-1 and TRBJ2-5; D uncertain. TRBJ2-7 matches the DNA end more closely, so the J call is doubtful. Germline lookup yields CDR1 MGHRA and CDR2 YSYEKL. This CDR3 is 12 amino acids long. This CDR3 reads CASSPNLDEQYF. For the CDR3, the DNA is TGCGCCAGCAGCCCTAACTTAGACGAGCAGTACTTC.

This chain joins TRBV6-6 and TRBJ2-5; 7 bases match TRBD1. The length of the CDR3 is 14 residues. Germline trimming cut 5 bases from V and 1 base from J; bases unmatched to any gene: 4. The germline V gene encodes CDR1 MNHNY and CDR2 SVGAGI (reference sequence). The CDR3 protein is CASSPGQSQETQYF. The CDR3 region has the DNA TGTGCCAGCAGTCCGGGACAGTCCCAAGAGACCCAGTACTTC.

The gene calls are TRBV4-1 and TRBJ2-7, with TRBD2 matching 9 bases. V shed 1 base, J shed 4 bases, and the junction held 8 bases outside the gene matches. CDR1 and CDR2 from the germline V gene are MGHRA and YSYEKL. This CDR3 has 16 residues. The CDR3 DNA follows: TGCGCCAGCAGCCAAGCCTGGAGCGGGAGGTCGTACGAGCAGTACTTC. Translated: CASSQAWSGRSYEQYF.

This clone was observed once. This sequence joins TRBV19 and TRBJ1-1, with TRBD1 matching over 10 bases. Germline assignment: CDR1 LNHDA and CDR2 SQIVND (reference sequence). CDR3 length equals 14 residues. J was trimmed by 4 bases and V by 6 bases; bases with no gene match: 5. As DNA, the CDR3 is TGTGCCAGTAGCCGGACAGGGGGGGGCACTGAAGCTTTCTTT. Protein product: CASSRTGGGTEAFF.

In its sample, this clone was seen a few times. The V and J genes are TRBV5-1 and TRBJ2-7; no firm D call. This CDR3 contains 15 residues. V shed 3 bases and J shed 2 bases, with 15 bases lying between them. Germline V gene lookup returns CDR1 SGHRS and CDR2 YFSETQ. The CDR3 loop is CASSSQSKPTYEQYF. The CDR3 coding sequence is TGCGCCAGCAGCTCCCAATCCAAACCAACCTACGAGCAGTACTTC.

The chain carries TRBV4-1 and TRBJ2-1; 8 nucleotides line up with TRBD1. In germline, CDR1 is MGHRA, CDR2 YSYEKL. With V trimmed by 1 base and J by 7 bases, 3 bases remained unmatched. The CDR3 runs to 14 residues. The CDR3: CASSQGTGFNEQFF. CDR3 in DNA: TGCGCCAGCAGCCAAGGGACAGGGTTTAATGAGCAGTTCTTC.

This clone has a single count. This chain links TRBV4-2 with TRBJ1-4, with no clear D. The CDR3 covers 14 residues. The V end lost 2 bases, the J end lost 8 bases, and 12 bases lay between the germline ends. Per the germline V gene, CDR1 is LGHNA and CDR2 is YNFKEQ. CDR3 DNA sequence: TGTGCCAGCAGCCAATATTTGCGGACCGAAAAACTGTTTTTT. It yields the protein CASSQYLRTEKLFF.

The genes are TRBV6-5 and TRBJ2-5, with 7 bases that match TRBD2. The better agreement between TRBJ2-7 and the DNA end casts doubt on the J call. CDR1 MNHEY and CDR2 SVGAGI come from the germline V gene. This CDR3 comprises 14 residues. The CDR3 sequence: CASRAGASDYEQYF. The CDR3 DNA sequence: TGTGCCAGCCGTGCGGGAGCGTCGGACTACGAGCAGTACTTC.

The chain carries TRBV7-6 and TRBJ2-1; 7 bases match TRBD2. Trimming at V came to 2 bases and at J to 4 bases, leaving 11 bases not matched to a gene. CDR3 size: 17 residues. Germline V CDR1 and CDR2: SGHVS, FNYEAQ. The CDR3 nucleotides are TGTGCCAGCAGCTTAACTTGGGCGGGAGACCATTACAATGAGCAGTTCTTC. This codes for CASSLTWAGDHYNEQFF.

The J gene is TRBJ2-2, the V gene TRBV2; TRBD2 matches 10 bases. V dropped 3 bases and J dropped 3; count of bases not matched to a gene: 1. The CDR3 sequence is 15 residues long. CDR1 is SNHLY, CDR2 FYNNEI, per germline. The CDR3 nucleotides are TGTGCCAGCAGTGAGACTAGCGGGTACACCGGGGAGCTGTTTTTT. Its translation: CASSETSGYTGELFF.

A remark on this clone: At the DNA level, this CDR3 is encoded by other sequences in the same sample as well. The chain uses TRBV27 and TRBJ2-2; 12 bases are shared with TRBD2. The CDR3 covers 16 residues. Germline V gives CDR1 MNHEY, CDR2 SMNVEV (reference sequence). V gave up 5 bases and J gave up 4 bases; unmatched junction bases: 5. CDR3 in amino acids: CASSLLLAGGTGELFF. For the CDR3, the DNA is TGTGCCAGCAGTCTACTACTAGCGGGAGGCACCGGGGAGCTGTTTTTT.

The V call is TRBV6-5, the J call TRBJ2-1; TRBD2 matches 7 bases. Losses at the gene ends were 2 bases for V and 3 bases for J; bases not matched to a gene: 7. CDR1 and CDR2 (germline): MNHEY, SVGAGI. The CDR3 spans 16 residues. DNA of the CDR3: TGTGCCAGCAGTTACCCGAGCGGGATCGGCTACAATGAGCAGTTCTTC. Residues: CASSYPSGIGYNEQFF.